Here is one T cell receptor beta chain with its context. What it binds is unknown. The germline CDR1 and CDR2 sequences are SGHAT and FQNNGV. There are 17 residues in the CDR3. The V gene lost 6 bases and the J gene lost 2 bases, with 23 bases spanning the gap. This sample is drawn from a study of blood T cells in healthy people across ages. Primed by a sample-barcoded 5' primer and a J-beta primer mix, a second PCR proceeded for about 6 to 11 cycles. A template-switch adaptor with 12 random nucleotides tagged each cDNA molecule. TCRdb reanalysed the 5' RACE reads using MiXCR and keeps one entry per CDR3 protein. The table shows over 1,300,000 distinct CDR3 sequences, with 59% occurring only once. Findings and limits, study-wide: When set beside aged donors, long-lived donors presented more naive CD4+ cells and higher diversity. Roughly linear declines in TCR beta diversity per million T cells occurred with age. Naive and antigen-experienced cells could not be conclusively compared, given unsorted PBMCs.

This sequence originates from a man aged 18 to 29 in good health. Sequenced: blood. This chain links TRBV11-2 with TRBJ2-7, with a possible D match to TRBD1 (6 bases). The CDR3 coding sequence is TGTGCCAGCAGATCCCCCACCGACACGACAGGTCCCTACGAGCAGTACTTC. Residues: CASRSPTDTTGPYEQYF.